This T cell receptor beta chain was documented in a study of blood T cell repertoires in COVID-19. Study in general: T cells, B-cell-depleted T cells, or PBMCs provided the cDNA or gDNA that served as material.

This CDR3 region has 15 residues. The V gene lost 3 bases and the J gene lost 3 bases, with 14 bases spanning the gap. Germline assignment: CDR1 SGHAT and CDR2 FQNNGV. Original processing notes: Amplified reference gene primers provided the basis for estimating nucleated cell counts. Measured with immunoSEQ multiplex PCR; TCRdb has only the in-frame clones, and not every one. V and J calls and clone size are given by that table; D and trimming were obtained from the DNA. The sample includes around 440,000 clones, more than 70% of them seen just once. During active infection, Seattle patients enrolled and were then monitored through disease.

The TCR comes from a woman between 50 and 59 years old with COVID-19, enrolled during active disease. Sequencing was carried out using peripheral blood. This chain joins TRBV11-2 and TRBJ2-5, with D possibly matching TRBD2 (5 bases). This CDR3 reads CASSFELDLKETQYF. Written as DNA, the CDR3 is TGTGCCAGCAGCTTCGAGTTGGACTTGAAAGAGACCCAGTACTTC.